These 3 T cell receptor beta chains were sequenced from one sample in a study of cytomegalovirus exposure and HLA in healthy donors. PCR employed 60 Vbeta and 13 Jbeta primers. The repertoire was sequenced with immunoSEQ multiplex PCR; TCRdb's copy has only in-frame clones and lacks some. Among 65,000 to 95,000 clones listed, over 75% were seen once. The sample taken for sequencing was PBMCs. The receptors here all came from a human donor in good health.

In DNA, the CDR3 is TGTGCCAGCAGTTACTCGGCGGAAGAGAACACTGAAGCTTTCTTT. Translation: CASSYSAEENTEAFF. The chain uses TRBV6-5 and TRBJ1-1; D gene ambiguous. V was shortened by 0 bases and J by 1 base, with 9 bases between the two germline ends. Germline lookup yields CDR1 MNHEY and CDR2 SVGAGI. This CDR3 is built from 15 residues.

As for this clone: This same CDR3 is encoded by further DNA sequences in the sample. The chain has TRBV9 and TRBJ1-2; TRBD1 is a possible D gene (5 bases). This CDR3 is built from 13 residues. Between the trimmed V and J ends, which lost 0 bases and 8 bases, there was a span of 11 bases. CDR1 is SGDLS, CDR2 YYNGEE, per germline. The CDR3 nucleotides read TGTGCCAGCAGCGTAGTCTCGGGGGGAGGCTACACCTTC. Its protein is CASSVVSGGGYTF.

This chain uses TRBV6-5 with TRBJ1-6, with a tentative D call TRBD1 (6 bases). This CDR3 contains 14 residues. Germline CDR1 is MNHEY and CDR2 is SVGAGI. Trimming removed 6 bases from V and 8 bases from J, with 14 bases in between. The CDR3 coding sequence is TGTGCCAGCAGCTTGGGACAACAAGATTCACCCCTCCACTTT. It codes for CASSLGQQDSPLHF.